Sequencing of this TCR beta chain was carried out in a study of STAT3 mutations in large granular lymphocyte leukemia. As for the study in general: Among longitudinally sequenced T-LGLL patients, roughly half had canonical activating STAT3 mutations detected.

Study conclusions and caveats: Persisting codominant clonotypes may have hidden a small pathogenic clone. At least one immunodominant TCR beta clonotype appeared in every T-cell large granular lymphocyte leukemia patient. Samples missed the first appearance of the clone.

About 40,000 productive templates were obtained per sample on average. Assay: immunoSEQ multiplex PCR; the TCRdb copy retains only in-frame clones and omits some. The sample holds over 3,500 clones, more than 55% seen once. Points on this clone: Its target is unknown.

This CDR3 is built from 14 residues. V shed 4 bases, J shed 3 bases, and the junction held 2 bases outside the gene matches. CDR1 and CDR2 (germline): MDHEN, SYDVKM. This TCR was sampled from a human donor with T large granular lymphocyte leukemia. Some clones in this sample may be carry-over from other donors' samples. This chain uses TRBV28 with TRBJ1-2; 10 bases are shared with TRBD1. The sample consisted of PBMCs. This CDR3 reads CASSSTGGDYGYTF. The CDR3 DNA reads TGTGCCAGCAGTTCGACAGGGGGCGACTATGGCTACACCTTC.